Below are 10 T cell receptor beta chains sequenced from a single sample in a study of blood T cell repertoires in COVID-19. The assay was immunoSEQ multiplex PCR, and TCRdb's table has in-frame clones only and misses some. Here the sample spans over 95,000 clones, about four fifths being singletons. What was sequenced was peripheral blood. These receptors originate from a woman older than 75 with active or convalescent COVID-19.

DNA of the CDR3: TGTGCCAGCAGCGTAGAGGGGCGGGGACTACAGTTCTTC. It codes for CASSVEGRGLQFF. The chain is built from TRBV9 and TRBJ2-1, with TRBD2 matching over 7 bases. V lost 0 bases and J lost 13; bases outside the gene matches: 7. The CDR3 loop spans 13 amino acids. Germline values: CDR1 SGDLS, CDR2 YYNGEE.

The rearrangement joins TRBV11-1 to TRBJ2-7; 9 positions agree with TRBD1. The V segment lost 5 bases and the J segment 6 bases; nucleotides outside the gene matches: 2. Germline lookup yields CDR1 SGHAT and CDR2 FQDESV (reference sequence). The CDR3 consists of 12 residues. The CDR3 DNA sequence: TGTGCCAGCAGCCCGACAGGGGGCGAGCAGTACTTC. Encoded protein: CASSPTGGEQYF. Combining the CDR3 with reference TRBV11-1 and TRBJ2-7 gives the whole variable domain EAEVAQSPRYKITEKSQAVAFWCDPISGHATLYWYRQILGQGPELLVQFQDESVVDDSQLPKDRFSAERLKGVDSTLKIQPAELGDSAMYLCASSPTGGEQYFGPGTRLTVT.

The chain employs TRBV5-1 and TRBJ2-1; weak D call: TRBD2 (6 bases). Trimming took 4 bases from V and 6 from J, leaving 20 bases between them. Germline loops: CDR1 SGHRS, CDR2 YFSETQ. The CDR3 has 16 residues. The CDR3 region is CASSVNGGSYRNEQFF. CDR3 bases: TGCGCCAGCAGCGTGAACGGGGGTTCCTATCGCAATGAGCAGTTCTTC.

V is TRBV28 and J is TRBJ2-2; D possibly corresponds to TRBD2 (5 bases). Per germline, CDR1 MDHEN and CDR2 SYDVKM. The CDR3 consists of 14 residues. V lost 3 bases and J lost 4, with 9 bases in between. The CDR3 sequence: CASSFGAVTGELFF. CDR3 sequence (DNA): TGTGCCAGCAGTTTTGGAGCGGTCACCGGGGAGCTGTTTTTT.

This clone was observed a handful of times. V gene TRBV29-1 combines with J gene TRBJ2-1, with 7 bases lining up with TRBD2. The CDR3 consists of 15 residues. Germline V CDR1 and CDR2: SQVTM, ANQGSEA. Losses at the gene ends were 2 bases for V and 6 bases for J; bases not matched to a gene: 10. This CDR3 is CSVEKARTRTNEQFF. CDR3 sequence (DNA): TGCAGCGTTGAAAAAGCCCGGACTAGGACCAATGAGCAGTTCTTC.

A note on this clone: One end of the junction fails to match germline, which may point to a read error. The chain recombines TRBV5-1 with TRBJ1-5; 7 nucleotides match TRBD1. Germline loops: CDR1 SGHRS, CDR2 YFSETQ. This CDR3 spans 18 amino acids. CDR3 in amino acids: CASSPLPGQTSPNQPQHF. DNA of the CDR3: TGTGCCAGCAGCCCACTCCCGGGACAGACAAGTCCCAATCAGCCCCAGCATTTT.

The rearrangement uses TRBV6-6 and TRBJ2-7; D is perhaps TRBD2 (5 bases). Germline V CDR1 and CDR2: MNHNY, SVGAGI (reference sequence). Trimming took off 6 bases at V and 5 bases at J, with 17 bases between the two ends. CDR3 size: 14 residues. Here the CDR3 DNA reads TGTGCCAGCAGACGGGATCCTGGTCCCCACGAGCAGTACTTC. This sequence encodes CASRRDPGPHEQYF.

The chain is built from TRBV6-5 and TRBJ2-1; possible D gene TRBD1, 9 bases. Germline loops: CDR1 MNHEY, CDR2 SVGAGI. CDR3 length: 16 residues. V was clipped by 0 bases and J by 10 bases, with 19 bases between them. This CDR3 reads CASSYSITGGGGEQFF. The CDR3 DNA reads as TGTGCCAGCAGTTACTCGATCACAGGGGGCGGGGGGGAGCAGTTCTTC.

The chain couples TRBV11-3 to TRBJ2-3, with D possibly being TRBD2 (6 bases). This CDR3 is built from 13 residues. V lost 5 bases and J 0 bases, leaving 6 bases between the germline ends. The germline V gene encodes CDR1 SGHNT and CDR2 YENEEA. The CDR3 DNA is TGTGCCAGCAGCGGAGGGAGCACAGATACGCAGTATTTT. This sequence encodes CASSGGSTDTQYF.

The chain combines TRBV6-2 or TRBV6-3 with TRBJ1-5, with 7 bases fitting TRBD1. With 5 bases clipped from V and 5 bases from J, the junction kept 3 bases outside the gene matches. The germline V gene encodes CDR1 MNHEY and CDR2 SVGEGT. The CDR3 contains 13 residues. The CDR3 DNA reads TGTGCCAGCAGTGGACAGGCGTATCAGCCCCAGCATTTT. Amino acids: CASSGQAYQPQHF.